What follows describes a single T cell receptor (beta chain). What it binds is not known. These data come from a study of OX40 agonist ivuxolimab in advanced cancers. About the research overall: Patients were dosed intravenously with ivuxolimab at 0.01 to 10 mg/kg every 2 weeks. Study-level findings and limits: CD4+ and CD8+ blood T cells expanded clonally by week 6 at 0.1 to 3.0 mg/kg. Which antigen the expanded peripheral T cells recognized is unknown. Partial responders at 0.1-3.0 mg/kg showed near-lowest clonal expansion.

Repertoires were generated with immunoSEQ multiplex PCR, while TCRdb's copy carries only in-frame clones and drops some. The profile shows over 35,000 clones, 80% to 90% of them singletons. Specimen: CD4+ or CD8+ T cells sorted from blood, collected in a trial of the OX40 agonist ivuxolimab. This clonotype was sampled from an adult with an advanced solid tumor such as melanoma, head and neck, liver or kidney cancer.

CDR3 sequence reads: CAISEVARSYNEQFF. The CDR3 nucleotides read TGTGCCATCAGTGAGGTAGCCCGCTCCTACAATGAGCAGTTCTTC. The chain recombines TRBV10-3 with TRBJ2-1, with D uncertain. This CDR3 is 15 amino acids long. V dropped 2 bases and J dropped 0 bases, with 8 bases sitting between them. The germline V gene has CDR1 ENHRY and CDR2 SYGVKD.